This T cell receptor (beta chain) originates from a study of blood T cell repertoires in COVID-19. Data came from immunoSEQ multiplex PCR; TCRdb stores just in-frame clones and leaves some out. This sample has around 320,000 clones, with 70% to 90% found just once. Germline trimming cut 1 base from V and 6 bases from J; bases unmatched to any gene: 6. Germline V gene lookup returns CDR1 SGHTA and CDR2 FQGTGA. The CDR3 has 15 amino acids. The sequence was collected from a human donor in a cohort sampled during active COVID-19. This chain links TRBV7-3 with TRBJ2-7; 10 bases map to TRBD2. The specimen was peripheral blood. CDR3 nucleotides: TGTGCCAGCAGCTTAAGACCGGGACTAGCGTCCGAGCAGTACTTC. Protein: CASSLRPGLASEQYF.